This T cell receptor beta chain was recorded in a study of cytomegalovirus exposure and HLA in healthy donors. Findings and caveats of the study: A few CMV-associated chains proved CMV antigen-specific in vitro. HLA alleles showed associations with 15,000 to 20,000 TCR beta sequences in a later analysis, at a 0.05 false discovery rate. When analyzed later, a missense DCLRE1C variant was found to be linked to TCR beta V- and J-gene trimming.

With regard to this clone: The antigen remains unidentified.

The PCR was carried out with 60 Vbeta primers and 13 Jbeta primers. Assay used: immunoSEQ multiplex PCR; TCRdb lists only in-frame clones, some missing. The sample lists around 99,000 clones, 81% occurring once. V lost 4 bases, J lost 5 bases, and 8 bases lay in between. CDR3 length: 13 residues. Germline CDR1 SEHNR, CDR2 FQNEAQ (reference sequence). Material for sequencing was PBMCs. This sequence originates from a man aged 30 to 45 in good health and CMV-seronegative. This chain joins TRBV7-9 and TRBJ2-2; no reliable D call. The CDR3 spells CASSSFVTGELFF. Here the CDR3 DNA reads TGTGCCAGCAGCTCCTTTGTTACCGGGGAGCTGTTTTTT.